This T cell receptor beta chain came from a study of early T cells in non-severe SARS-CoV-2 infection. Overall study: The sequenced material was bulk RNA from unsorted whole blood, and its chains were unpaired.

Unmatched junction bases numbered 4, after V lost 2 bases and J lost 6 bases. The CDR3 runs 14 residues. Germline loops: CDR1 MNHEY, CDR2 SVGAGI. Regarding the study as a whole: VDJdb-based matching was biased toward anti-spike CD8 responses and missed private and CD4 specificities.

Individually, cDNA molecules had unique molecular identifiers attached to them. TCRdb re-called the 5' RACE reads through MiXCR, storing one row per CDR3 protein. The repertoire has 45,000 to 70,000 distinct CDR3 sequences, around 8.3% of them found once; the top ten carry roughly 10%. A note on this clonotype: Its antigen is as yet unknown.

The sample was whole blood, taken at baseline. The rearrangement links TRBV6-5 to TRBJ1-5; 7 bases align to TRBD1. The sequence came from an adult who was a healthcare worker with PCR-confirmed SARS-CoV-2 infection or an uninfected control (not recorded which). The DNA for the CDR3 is TGTGCCAGCAGTTACCACAGGGGTAGTCAGCCCCAGCATTTT. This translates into CASSYHRGSQPQHF.